This T cell receptor beta chain originates from a study of technical replicates of blood from a handful of donors. The protocol was immunoSEQ multiplex PCR, while the TCRdb copy is restricted to in-frame clones and leaves out a portion. The repertoire includes about 88,000 clones, 85% to 95% of them detected once, and under 0.3% sits in the top ten. The clonotype was recovered from a human donor in good health. What was sequenced was T cells isolated from PBMCs.

DNA for the CDR3: TGTGCCAGCAGCATGACAGGGGGCACTGAAGCTTTCTTT. Translated: CASSMTGGTEAFF. V usage is TRBV7-9 and J usage is TRBJ1-1; TRBD1 matches at 9 bases. Germline V lookup: CDR1 SEHNR, CDR2 FQNEAQ (reference sequence). V lost 5 bases and J lost 4; bases outside the gene matches: 2. The CDR3 contains 13 residues.